This entry concerns a single T cell receptor beta chain. Libraries were prepared by immunoSEQ multiplex PCR; TCRdb keeps only in-frame clonotypes and omits some of them. Of roughly 310,000 clones listed, about nine tenths were seen once; the top ten hold roughly 2.5%. Trimming shortened V by 8 bases and J by 4 bases, and 12 bases separated the two germline ends. Germline CDR1 MNHNY, CDR2 SVGAGI (reference sequence). The CDR3 is 13 amino acids. The sample belongs to a study of blood T cell repertoires in COVID-19. This receptor was obtained from a man aged 60-69 years who had recovered from COVID-19. This rearrangement joins TRBV6-6 to TRBJ1-5, with D maybe TRBD1 (6 bases). Material for sequencing was PBMCs or T cells enriched from blood (not recorded which). The CDR3, as DNA: TGTGCCAGCGGTACAGGGATTAATCAGCCCCAGCATTTT. Protein product: CASGTGINQPQHF.